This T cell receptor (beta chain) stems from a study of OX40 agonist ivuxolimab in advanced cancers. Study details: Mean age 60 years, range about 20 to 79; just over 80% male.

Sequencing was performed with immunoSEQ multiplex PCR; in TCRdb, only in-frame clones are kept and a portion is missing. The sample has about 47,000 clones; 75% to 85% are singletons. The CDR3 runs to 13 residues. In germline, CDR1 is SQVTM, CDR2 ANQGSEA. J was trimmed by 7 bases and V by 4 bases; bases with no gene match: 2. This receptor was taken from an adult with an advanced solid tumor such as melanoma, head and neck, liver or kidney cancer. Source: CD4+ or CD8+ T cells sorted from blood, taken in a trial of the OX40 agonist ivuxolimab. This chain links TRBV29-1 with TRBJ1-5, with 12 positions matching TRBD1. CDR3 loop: CSVGDRGHQPQHF. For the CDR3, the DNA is TGCAGCGTTGGGGACAGGGGGCACCAGCCCCAGCATTTT. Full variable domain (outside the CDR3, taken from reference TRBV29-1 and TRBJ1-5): SAVISQKPSRDICQRGTSLTIQCQVDSQVTMMFWYRQQPGQSLTLIATANQGSEATYESGFVIDKFPISRPNLTFSTLTVSNMSPEDSSIYLCSVGDRGHQPQHFGDGTRLSIL.